This TCR beta chain was sequenced for a study of T cells in Graves' hyperthyroidism and ophthalmopathy. Overall study results and limits: Ophthalmopathy prediction by the model preceded onset by a median approximately 5.9 months. In simple terms, a model built on 13 V-J features told ophthalmopathy apart from stable hyperthyroidism.

A note on this clonotype: Antigen: not known.

Exclusion of a patient resulted from uncontrolled infection, other autoimmune disease, pregnancy or lactation. Clinical symptoms, serum thyroxine, TRAb, thyroid ultrasound and orbital computed tomography established diagnosis. Amplification of TCR beta CDR3 regions was performed using RNA transcripts as template. Primed by the HTBI set, a first-round RT-PCR was run on the TCR CDR3. MiXCR, run by TCRdb on the multiplex PCR reads, gives a single entry per CDR3 protein. Of hundreds of thousands of distinct CDR3 sequences listed, approximately 13% are singletons. Specimen: blood. The sequence derives from a woman aged 40 to 50 with Graves' ophthalmopathy.

The CDR3 loop reads CARSVSGVRTDTQYF. CDR3 in DNA: TGTGCCAGGTCGGTTAGCGGCGTCCGCACAGATACGCAGTATTTT. This chain uses TRBV2 with TRBJ2-3, with D perhaps matching TRBD2 (6 bases). The germline V and J ends were trimmed by 9 bases and 1 base, with 17 bases remaining between them. The CDR3 is made up of 15 amino acids. Per the germline V gene, CDR1 is SNHLY and CDR2 is FYNNEI.